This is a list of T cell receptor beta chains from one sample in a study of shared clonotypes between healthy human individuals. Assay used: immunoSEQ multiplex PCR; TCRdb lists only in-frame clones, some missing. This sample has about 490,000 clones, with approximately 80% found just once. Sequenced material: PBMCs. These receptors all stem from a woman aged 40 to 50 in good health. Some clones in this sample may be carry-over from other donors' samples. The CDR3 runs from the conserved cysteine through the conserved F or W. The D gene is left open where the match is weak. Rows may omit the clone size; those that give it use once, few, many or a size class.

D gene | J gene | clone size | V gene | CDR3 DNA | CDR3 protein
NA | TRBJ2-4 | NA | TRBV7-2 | TGTGCCAGCAGCTTTCAGGGACTGGTAGACATTCAGTACTTC | CASSFQGLVDIQYF
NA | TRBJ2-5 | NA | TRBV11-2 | TGTGCCAGCAGCTTAGATGGGGGGAATGGGAGGAAGACCCAGTACTTC | CASSLDGGNGRKTQYF
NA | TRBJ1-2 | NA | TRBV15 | TGTGCCACCAGCAGAGATGGGGCCGCGAACTATGGCTACACCTTC | CATSRDGAANYGYTF
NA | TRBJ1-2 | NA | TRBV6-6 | TGTGCCAGCAGTTACTCGAATTTTCGGGATGGCTACACCTTC | CASSYSNFRDGYTF
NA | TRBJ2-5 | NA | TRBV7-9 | TGTGCCAGCAGCACACAGGGTTGGGAGTCACAAGAGACCCAGTACTTC | CASSTQGWESQETQYF
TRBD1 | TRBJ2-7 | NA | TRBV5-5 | TGTGCCAGCAGCTTGGGTTTTCAGGGGGCCTACGAGCAGTACTTC | CASSLGFQGAYEQYF
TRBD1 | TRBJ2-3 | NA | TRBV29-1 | TGCAGCGTTGGGTGGGACAGGGGGCGAGATACGCAGTATTTT | CSVGWDRGRDTQYF
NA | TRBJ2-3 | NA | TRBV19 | TGTGCCAGTAGGCTCTCCGGGGCTGAAGGACGGGCAGATACGCAGTATTTT | CASRLSGAEGRADTQYF
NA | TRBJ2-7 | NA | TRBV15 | TGTGCCACCAGCAGACCCCAAGCCAGTCGTAACGAGCAGTACTTC | CATSRPQASRNEQYF
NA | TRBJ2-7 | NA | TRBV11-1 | TGTGCCAGCAGCCCTAGGGAGGTCTCCTACGAGCAGTACTTC | CASSPREVSYEQYF
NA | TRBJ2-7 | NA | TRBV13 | TGTGCCAGCAGCTTAAAGTTCACCTCCTACGAGCAGTACTTC | CASSLKFTSYEQYF
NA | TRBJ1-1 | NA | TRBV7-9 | TGTGCCAGCAGCGCGAACACTGAAGCTTTCTTT | CASSANTEAFF
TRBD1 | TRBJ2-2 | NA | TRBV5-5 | TGTGCCAGCAGCTTCCTCGGACAGGGAAGGGAGCTGTTTTTT | CASSFLGQGRELFF
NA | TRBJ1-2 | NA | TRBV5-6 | TGTGCCAGCAGCTTCTCCGGGGGCTTCGGCTATGGCCACACCTTC | CASSFSGGFGYGHTF
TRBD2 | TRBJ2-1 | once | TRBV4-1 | TGCGCCAGCAGCCGAACCAGACTAGCGGGTGGGGGAAGGGATGAGCAGTTCTTC | CASSRTRLAGGGRDEQFF
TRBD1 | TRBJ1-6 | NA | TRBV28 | TGTGCCAGCAGTTACGACAGGGTAGTAGGTTCACCCCTCCACTTT | CASSYDRVVGSPLHF
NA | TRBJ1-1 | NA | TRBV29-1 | TGCAGCGTTGCGGCAGGCACTGAAGCTTTCTTT | CSVAAGTEAFF
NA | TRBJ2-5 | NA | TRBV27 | TGTGCCAGCAGTTTGATGTGGGGTGGCGAGACCCAGTACTTC | CASSLMWGGETQYF
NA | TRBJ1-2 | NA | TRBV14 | TGTGCCAGCAGCCAGGCGGTAGGGTTCGGTGGCTACACCTTC | CASSQAVGFGGYTF
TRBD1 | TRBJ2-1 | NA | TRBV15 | TGTGCCGCCAGCAGGGGGACAGCCTACAATGAGCAGTTCTTC | CAASRGTAYNEQFF
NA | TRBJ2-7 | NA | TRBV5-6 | TGTGCCAGCAGCTCCGATGGCAGGAGCTCCTACGAGCAGTACTTC | CASSSDGRSSYEQYF
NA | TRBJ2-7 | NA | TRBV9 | TGTGCCAGCAGCGTAGAACCGGGACCCTACGAGCAGTACTTC | CASSVEPGPYEQYF
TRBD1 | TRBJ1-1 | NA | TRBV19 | TGTGCCAGTAGTACCGGACAGGGAACTGTGAACACTGAAGCTTTCTTT | CASSTGQGTVNTEAFF
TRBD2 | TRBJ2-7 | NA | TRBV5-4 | TGTGCCAGCAGCTCGGGGACTAGCTTATCGCCCGAGCAGTACTTC | CASSSGTSLSPEQYF
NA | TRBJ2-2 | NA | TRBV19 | TGTGCCAGTAGTATTCAACCGATTCCCAACACCGGGGAGCTGTTTTTT | CASSIQPIPNTGELFF
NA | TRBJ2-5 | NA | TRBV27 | TGTGCCAGCAGTTTATGGGCAGGGAGGGAGACCCAGTACTTC | CASSLWAGRETQYF
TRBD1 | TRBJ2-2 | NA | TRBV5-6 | TGTGCCAGCAGCCTGACAGGGGCCAAGAACACCGGGGAGCTGTTTTTT | CASSLTGAKNTGELFF
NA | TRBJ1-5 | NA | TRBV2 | TGTGCCAGCAGTGGATGGACCGAGGACAATCAGCCCCAGCATTTT | CASSGWTEDNQPQHF
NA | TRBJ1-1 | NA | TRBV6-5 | TGTGCCAGCAGTTGGGTACTGGGGGTTGGGGAAGCTTTCTTT | CASSWVLGVGEAFF
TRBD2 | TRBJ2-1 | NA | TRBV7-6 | TGTGCCAGCAGCCAATCTAGCGGGAGCTCCTACAATGAGCAGTTCTTC | CASSQSSGSSYNEQFF
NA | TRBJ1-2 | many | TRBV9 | TGTGCCAGCAGCGTAGATAGGGGTTCGAAGGGCTACACCTTC | CASSVDRGSKGYTF
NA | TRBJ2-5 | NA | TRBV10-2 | TGCGCCAGCAGTGAGTTCCATGCACCGGCACAGAAAGTAGAGACCCAGTACTTC | CASSEFHAPAQKVETQYF
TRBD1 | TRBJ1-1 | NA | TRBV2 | TGTGCCAGCAGCAGGGGGGGAGGACAGGGAAACAAGAACACTGAAGCTTTCTTT | CASSRGGGQGNKNTEAFF
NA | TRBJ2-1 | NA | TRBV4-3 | TGCGCCAGCAGCCAAGATGTCTACAATGAGCAGTTCTTC | CASSQDVYNEQFF
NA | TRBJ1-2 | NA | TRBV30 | TGTGCCTGGAGTGTTCTCCGGGATAACTATGGCTACACCTTC | CAWSVLRDNYGYTF
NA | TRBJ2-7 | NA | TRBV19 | TGTGCCAGTAGTATAGTAGGGCTCGACGAGCAGTACTTC | CASSIVGLDEQYF
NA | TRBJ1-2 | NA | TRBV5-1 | TGCGCCAGCAGCTTGGTTGGGACTAACTATGGCTACACCTTC | CASSLVGTNYGYTF
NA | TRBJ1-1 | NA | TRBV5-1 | TGCGCCAGCAGCTTGGACCAAAGCAGGAAGGTAGAGAACACTGAAGCTTTCTTT | CASSLDQSRKVENTEAFF
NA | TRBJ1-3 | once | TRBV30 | TGTGCCTGGATCAAAAACAGGGATTACTCTGGAAACACCATATATTTT | CAWIKNRDYSGNTIYF
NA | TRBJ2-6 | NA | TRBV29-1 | TGCAGCGTTGAAGACCACTCTGGGGCCAACGTCCTGACTTTC | CSVEDHSGANVLTF
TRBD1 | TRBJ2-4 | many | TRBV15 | TGTGCCACCAGCAGAGATGGGGCAGGGGGTAACATTCAGTACTTC | CATSRDGAGGNIQYF
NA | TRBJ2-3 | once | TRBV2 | TGTGCCAGCAGTGTGGGGCCAGCCTCAGATACGCAGTATTTT | CASSVGPASDTQYF
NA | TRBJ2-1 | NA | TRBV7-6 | TGTGCCAGCAGCTTATTTTTAGCGGACAACAATGAGCAGTTCTTC | CASSLFLADNNEQFF
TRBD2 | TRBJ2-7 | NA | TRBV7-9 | TGTGCCAGCAGCTGGCTAGCGGGAGGGCCCAACGAGCAGTACTTC | CASSWLAGGPNEQYF
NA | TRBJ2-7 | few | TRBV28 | TGTGCCAGCAGTTCTACAGCGCTCTACGAGCAGTACTTC | CASSSTALYEQYF
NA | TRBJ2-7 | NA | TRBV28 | TGTGCCAGCAGTTTGTTTTCTGCCTACGAGCAGTACTTC | CASSLFSAYEQYF
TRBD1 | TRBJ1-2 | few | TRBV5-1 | TGCGCCAGCAGCTTGGGGGACAGGGTTTCAGGTACCTATGGCTACACCTTC | CASSLGDRVSGTYGYTF
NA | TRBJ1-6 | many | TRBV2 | TGTGCCAGCAGTGTGATTGGGGGCCAGGATTCACCCCTCCACTTT | CASSVIGGQDSPLHF
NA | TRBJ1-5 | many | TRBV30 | TGTGCCTGGAGTAAGCTTAAGGGCCCGGGCAATCAGCCCCAGCATTTT | CAWSKLKGPGNQPQHF
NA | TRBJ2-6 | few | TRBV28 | TGTGCCAGCAGTTTATTGACAGACTCTGGGGCCAACGTCCTGACTTTC | CASSLLTDSGANVLTF
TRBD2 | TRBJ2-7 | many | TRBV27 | TGTGCCAGCAGTTTCTCGAGACCGACTAGCGGGAGAACCTACGAGCAGTACTTC | CASSFSRPTSGRTYEQYF
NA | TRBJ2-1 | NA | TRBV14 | TGTGCCAGCAGCCAAGGACTAGTCGTCAGGAATGAGCAGTTCTTC | CASSQGLVVRNEQFF
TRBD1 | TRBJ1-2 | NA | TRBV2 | TGTGCCAGCAGCACCGGGACAGGGACCTCCAACTATGGCTACACCTTC | CASSTGTGTSNYGYTF
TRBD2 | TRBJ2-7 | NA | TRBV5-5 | TGTGCCAGCAGCCAGCTACGACTAGCGGGTCTGAGGTGGGAGCAGTACTTC | CASSQLRLAGLRWEQYF
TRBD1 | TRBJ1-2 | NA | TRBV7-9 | TGTGCCAGCAGCCCAACGGACAGGGAGAACTATGGCTACACCTTC | CASSPTDRENYGYTF
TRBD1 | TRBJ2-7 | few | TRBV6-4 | TGTGCCAGCAGTGCATCGCAGGGGGCTAGCGAGCAGTACTTC | CASSASQGASEQYF
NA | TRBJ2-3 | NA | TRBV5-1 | TGCGCCAGCAGCTTGGGACAGAGCACAGATACGCAGTATTTT | CASSLGQSTDTQYF
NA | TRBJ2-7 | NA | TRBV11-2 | TGTGCCAGCAGCCCGTACGGGACGGGGGCCTACGAGCAGTACTTC | CASSPYGTGAYEQYF
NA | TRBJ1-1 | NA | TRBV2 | TGTGCCAGCATCTATTTGTGGGCGAACACTGAAGCTTTCTTT | CASIYLWANTEAFF
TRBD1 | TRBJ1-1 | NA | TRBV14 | TGTGCCAGCAGCCAAGCCAACAGGGGGGGGAAAGCTTTCTTT | CASSQANRGGKAFF